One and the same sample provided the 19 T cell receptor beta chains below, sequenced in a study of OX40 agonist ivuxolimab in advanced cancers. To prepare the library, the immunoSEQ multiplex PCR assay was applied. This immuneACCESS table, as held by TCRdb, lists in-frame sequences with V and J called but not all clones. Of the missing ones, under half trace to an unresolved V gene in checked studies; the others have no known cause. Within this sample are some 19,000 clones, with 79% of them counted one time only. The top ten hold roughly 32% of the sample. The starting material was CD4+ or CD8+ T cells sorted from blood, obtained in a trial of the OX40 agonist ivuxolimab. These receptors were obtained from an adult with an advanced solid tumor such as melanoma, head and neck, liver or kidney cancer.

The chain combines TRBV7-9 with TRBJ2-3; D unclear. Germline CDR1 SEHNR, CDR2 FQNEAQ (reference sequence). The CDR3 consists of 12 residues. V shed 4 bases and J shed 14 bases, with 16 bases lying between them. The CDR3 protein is CASSSAGRLRYF. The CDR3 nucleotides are TGTGCCAGCAGCTCCGCTGGACGCCTCAGGTATTTT.

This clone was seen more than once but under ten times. CDR3 loop: CSDGQGHNEQFF. CDR3 nucleotide sequence: TGCAGCGACGGACAGGGCCACAATGAGCAGTTCTTC. J is TRBJ2-1 and V is TRBV29-1; TRBD1 aligns across 8 bases. CDR1 SQVTM and CDR2 ANQGSEA come from the germline V gene. This CDR3 is 12 amino acids long. The ends lost 7 bases at V and 5 bases at J; junction bases unmatched: 4.

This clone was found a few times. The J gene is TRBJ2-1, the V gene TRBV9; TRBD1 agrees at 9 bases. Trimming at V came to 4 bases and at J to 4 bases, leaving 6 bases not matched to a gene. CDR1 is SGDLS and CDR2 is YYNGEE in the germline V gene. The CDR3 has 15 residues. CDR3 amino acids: CASSFGQGSYNEQFF. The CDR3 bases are TGTGCCAGCAGCTTCGGACAGGGGTCGTACAATGAGCAGTTCTTC.

CDR3 region: CSASQPQHF. CDR3 sequence (DNA): TGCAGTGCTAGTCAGCCCCAGCATTTT. This chain links TRBV20-1 with TRBJ1-5, with D hard to call. The length of the CDR3 is 9 residues. Germline CDR1 is DFQATT and CDR2 is SNEGSKA (reference sequence). The V gene lost 3 bases and the J gene lost 6 bases, with 0 bases spanning the gap.

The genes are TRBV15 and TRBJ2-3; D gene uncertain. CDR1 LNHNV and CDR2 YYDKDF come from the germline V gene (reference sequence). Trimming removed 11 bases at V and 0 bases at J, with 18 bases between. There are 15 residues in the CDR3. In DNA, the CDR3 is TGTGCCGCCCGGCGTGAGGCAGTAAGCACAGATACGCAGTATTTT. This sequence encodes CAARREAVSTDTQYF.

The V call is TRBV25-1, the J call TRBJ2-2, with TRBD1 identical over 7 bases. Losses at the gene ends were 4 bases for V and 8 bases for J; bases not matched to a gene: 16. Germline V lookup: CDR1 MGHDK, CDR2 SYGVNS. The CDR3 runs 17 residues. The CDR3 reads CASSGRDRVLTGGELFF. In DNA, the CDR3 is TGTGCCAGCAGTGGTCGAGACAGGGTCCTAACAGGGGGGGAGCTGTTTTTT.

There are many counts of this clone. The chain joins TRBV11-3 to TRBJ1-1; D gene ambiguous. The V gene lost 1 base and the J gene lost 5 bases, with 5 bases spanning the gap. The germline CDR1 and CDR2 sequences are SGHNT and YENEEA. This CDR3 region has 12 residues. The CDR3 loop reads CASSLGPTEAFF. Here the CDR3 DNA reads TGTGCCAGCAGCTTAGGCCCGACTGAAGCTTTCTTT.

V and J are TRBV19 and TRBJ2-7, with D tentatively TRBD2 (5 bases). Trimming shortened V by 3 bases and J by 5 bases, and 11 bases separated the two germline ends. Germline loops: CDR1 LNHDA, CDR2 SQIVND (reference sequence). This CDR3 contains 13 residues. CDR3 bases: TGTGCCAGTAGTATTCCCGACGGGGACGAGCAGTACTTC. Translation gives CASSIPDGDEQYF. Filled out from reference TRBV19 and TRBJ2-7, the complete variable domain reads DGGITQSPKYLFRKEGQNVTLSCEQNLNHDAMYWYRQDPGQGLRLIYYSQIVNDFQKGDIAEGYSVSREKKESFPLTVTSAQKNPTAFYLCASSIPDGDEQYFGPGTRLTVT.

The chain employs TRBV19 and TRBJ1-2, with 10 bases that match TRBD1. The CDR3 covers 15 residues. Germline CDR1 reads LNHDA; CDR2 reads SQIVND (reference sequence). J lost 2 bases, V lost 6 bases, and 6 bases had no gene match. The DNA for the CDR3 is TGTGCCAGTAGAGAGGGGGACAGGGGCAACTATGGCTACACCTTC. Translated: CASREGDRGNYGYTF.

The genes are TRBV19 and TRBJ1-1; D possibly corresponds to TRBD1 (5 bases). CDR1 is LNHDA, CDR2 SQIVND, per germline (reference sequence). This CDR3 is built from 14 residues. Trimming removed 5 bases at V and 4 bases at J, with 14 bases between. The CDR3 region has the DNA TGTGCCAGTAGTGTGGGGGACCTCGGCACTGAAGCTTTCTTT. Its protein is CASSVGDLGTEAFF. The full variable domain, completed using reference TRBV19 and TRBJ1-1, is DGGITQSPKYLFRKEGQNVTLSCEQNLNHDAMYWYRQDPGQGLRLIYYSQIVNDFQKGDIAEGYSVSREKKESFPLTVTSAQKNPTAFYLCASSVGDLGTEAFFGQGTRLTVV.

The CDR3 spells CASSFTQGFNQPQHF. The CDR3, as DNA: TGTGCCAGCAGTTTCACTCAGGGGTTCAATCAGCCCCAGCATTTT. The chain employs TRBV27 and TRBJ1-5; tentatively, D is TRBD1 (6 bases). V gave up 3 bases and J gave up 3 bases, with 12 bases separating them. This CDR3 spans 15 amino acids. Germline V CDR1 and CDR2: MNHEY, SMNVEV (reference sequence).

CDR3 nucleotides: TGTGCCTGGGGACTGGGGAATGAAAAACTGTTTTTT. Translated, it gives CAWGLGNEKLFF. V usage is TRBV30 and J usage is TRBJ1-4; no clear D gene. The CDR3 extends over 12 amino acids. Trimming shortened V by 5 bases and J by 5 bases, and 9 bases separated the two germline ends. Germline assignment: CDR1 GTSNPN and CDR2 SVGIG (reference sequence).

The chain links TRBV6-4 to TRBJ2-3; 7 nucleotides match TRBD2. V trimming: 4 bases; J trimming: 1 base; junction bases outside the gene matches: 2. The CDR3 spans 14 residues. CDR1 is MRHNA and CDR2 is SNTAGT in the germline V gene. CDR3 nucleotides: TGTGCCAGCAGTGTAGCGGGTGGCACAGATACGCAGTATTTT. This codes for CASSVAGGTDTQYF.

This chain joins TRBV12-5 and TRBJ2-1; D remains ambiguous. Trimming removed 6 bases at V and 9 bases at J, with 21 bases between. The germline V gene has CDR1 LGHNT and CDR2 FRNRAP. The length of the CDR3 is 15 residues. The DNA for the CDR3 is TGTGCTAGTGGGCTAGACCGCCAGGTTGTCAGTGAGCAGTTCTTC. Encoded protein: CASGLDRQVVSEQFF.

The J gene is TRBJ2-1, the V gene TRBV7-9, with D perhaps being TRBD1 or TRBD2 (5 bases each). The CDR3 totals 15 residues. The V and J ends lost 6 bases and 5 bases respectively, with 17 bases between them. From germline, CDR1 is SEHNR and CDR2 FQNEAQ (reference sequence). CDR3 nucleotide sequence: TGTGCCAGCAGGCCACCTGGGACCCTACACAATGAGCAGTTCTTC. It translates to CASRPPGTLHNEQFF.

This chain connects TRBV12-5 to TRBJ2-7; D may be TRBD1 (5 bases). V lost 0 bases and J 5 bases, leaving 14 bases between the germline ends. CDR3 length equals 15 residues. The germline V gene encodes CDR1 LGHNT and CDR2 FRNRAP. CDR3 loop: CASGLVGANAHEQYF. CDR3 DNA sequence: TGTGCTAGTGGTTTGGTAGGGGCGAATGCCCACGAGCAGTACTTC.

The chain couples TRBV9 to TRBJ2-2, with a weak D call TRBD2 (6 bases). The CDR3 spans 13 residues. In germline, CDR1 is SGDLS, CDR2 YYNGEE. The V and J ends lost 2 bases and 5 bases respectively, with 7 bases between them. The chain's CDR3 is CASSVEGTGELFF. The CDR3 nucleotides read TGTGCCAGCAGCGTGGAGGGGACCGGGGAGCTGTTTTTT.

CDR3 sequence: CASSPRSRVDGYTF. DNA for the CDR3: TGTGCCAGCAGCCCCAGGAGCAGGGTAGATGGCTACACCTTC. This chain joins TRBV28 and TRBJ1-2; tentatively, D is TRBD1 (5 bases). V was cut by 6 bases and J by 6 bases, with 17 bases left in between. This CDR3 spans 14 amino acids. Germline CDR1 is MDHEN and CDR2 is SYDVKM.

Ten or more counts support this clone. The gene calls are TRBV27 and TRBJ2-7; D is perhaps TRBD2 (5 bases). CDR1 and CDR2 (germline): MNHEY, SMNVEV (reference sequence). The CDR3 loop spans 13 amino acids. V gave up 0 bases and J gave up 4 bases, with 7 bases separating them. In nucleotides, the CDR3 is TGTGCCAGCAGTTTATCGAGGGTTTACGAGCAGTACTTC. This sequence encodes CASSLSRVYEQYF.